Described below is a single TCR beta chain sequence and its context. This CDR3 is also generated by other DNA sequences in the sample. The sample comes from a study of shared clonotypes between healthy human individuals. Here immunoSEQ multiplex PCR was the method, and the copy in TCRdb shows in-frame clones only, minus some. The sample shows around 980,000 clones, around 78% of them seen only once. CDR3 length: 13 residues. With 2 bases removed from V and 4 bases from J, the gap between germline ends came to 8 bases. Looked up from germline, CDR1 is LGHNT and CDR2 is FRNRAP. The V gene is TRBV12-5, the J gene TRBJ1-2; D possibly corresponds to TRBD1 (5 bases). This receptor was identified in a man between 18 and 29 years old in good health. Some clones in this sample may be carry-over from other donors' samples. What was sequenced was memory CD4+ T cells from PBMCs. The subset here: CD45RA-negative fraction. The CDR3 DNA reads as TGTGCTAGTGGTTTGACAGGTTCCTATGGCTACACCTTC. Translated, it gives CASGLTGSYGYTF.